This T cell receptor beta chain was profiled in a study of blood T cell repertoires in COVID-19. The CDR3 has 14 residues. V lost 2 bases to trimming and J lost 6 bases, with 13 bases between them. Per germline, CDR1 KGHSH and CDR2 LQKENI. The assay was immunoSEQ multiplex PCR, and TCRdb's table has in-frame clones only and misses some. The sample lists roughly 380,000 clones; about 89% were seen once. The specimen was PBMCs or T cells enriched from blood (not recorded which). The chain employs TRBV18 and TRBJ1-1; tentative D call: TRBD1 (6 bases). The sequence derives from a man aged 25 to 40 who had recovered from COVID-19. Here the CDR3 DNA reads TGTGCCAGCTCACCAAGGGGACATCTGGCTGAAGCTTTCTTT. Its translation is CASSPRGHLAEAFF.